Listed here are 27 T cell receptor beta chains from one sample, sequenced in a study of CXCR3-negative and CXCR3-positive naive CD8 T cells. UMI-labeled TRB cDNA libraries were prepared by 5' RACE. Each CDR3 protein gets one entry in TCRdb, which reprocessed the 5' RACE reads and gives no DNA. The data include approximately 66,000 distinct CDR3 sequences; the top ten clones carry about 1.5%. The specimen sequenced was naive CXCR3- CD8+ T cells from blood. Subset indicated: CD45RO-CCR7+CD27+CD95- naive CD8+ T cells lacking CXCR3 (TNR3-). These TCRs come from a human donor in good health. Some clones in this sample may be carry-over from other donors' samples.

The chain is built from TRBV7-6 and TRBJ2-1; TCRdb picks TRBD1, but there is no DNA to check that call. This CDR3 has 16 residues. From germline, CDR1 is SGHVS and CDR2 FNYEAQ. CDR3: CASRPTRGLDDNEQFF.

The chain carries TRBV7-9 and TRBJ2-7; TCRdb picks TRBD1, but there is no DNA to check that call. Germline lookup yields CDR1 SEHNR and CDR2 FQNEAQ (reference sequence). The CDR3 sequence is 12 residues long. The CDR3 sequence: CASGGASYEQYF.

The chain employs TRBV7-2 and TRBJ1-1. CDR3 size: 12 residues. The germline V gene encodes CDR1 SGHTA and CDR2 FQGNSA. The CDR3 protein is CASQDMNTEAFF.

The rearrangement links TRBV29-1 to TRBJ2-5; the D call of TRBD1 rests on TCRdb alone, since no DNA is present to check it. Germline V gene data show CDR1 as SQVTM and CDR2 as ANQGSEA. The CDR3 has 13 residues. The CDR3 spells CSAPGGNQETQYF.

The gene calls are TRBV4-2 and TRBJ2-1. Looked up from germline, CDR1 is LGHNA and CDR2 is YNFKEQ. This CDR3 spans 16 amino acids. The CDR3 is CASSQDLAIDYNEQFF.

This CDR3 reads CSATTRLANSSYNEQFF. This sequence joins TRBV20-1 and TRBJ2-1; TCRdb outputs TRBD2, but without DNA this stays unchecked. Per the germline V gene, CDR1 is DFQATT and CDR2 is SNEGSKA (reference sequence). The CDR3 extends over 17 amino acids.

The chain couples TRBV15 to TRBJ1-5. This CDR3 region has 12 residues. CDR1 is LNHNV and CDR2 is YYDKDF in the germline V gene (reference sequence). The CDR3 here is CATSRENQPQHF.

The rearrangement joins TRBV7-2 to TRBJ1-2; with no DNA, the TCRdb D assignment of TRBD1 cannot be verified. The germline V gene has CDR1 SGHTA and CDR2 FQGNSA. The length of the CDR3 is 17 residues. CDR3 residues: CASSPFRDRLANYGYTF.

CDR3 region: CASSAVLLGFYEQYF. V and J are TRBV6-6 and TRBJ2-7. The CDR3 is 15 amino acids. Germline V gene sequence: CDR1 MNHNY, CDR2 SVGAGI (reference sequence).

This sequence joins TRBV29-1 and TRBJ2-2. This CDR3 spans 11 amino acids. Germline V CDR1 and CDR2: SQVTM, ANQGSEA. The CDR3: CSVFLTGELFF.

J is TRBJ2-2 and V is TRBV9. Germline values: CDR1 SGDLS, CDR2 YYNGEE. The CDR3 length is 13 residues. The CDR3: CASSGDNTGELFF.

This sequence joins TRBV12-3 or TRBV12-4 and TRBJ2-7; there is no DNA to check the TCRdb D call of TRBD1. CDR3 size: 16 residues. CDR3: CASSPPDSSGSYEQYF.

This sequence joins TRBV13 and TRBJ2-1; checking the TCRdb D call of TRBD1 is not possible without DNA. The germline V gene encodes CDR1 PRHDT and CDR2 FYEKMQ (reference sequence). The CDR3 covers 14 residues. CDR3 amino acids: CASSLDRADNEQFF.

The chain links TRBV6-4 to TRBJ2-6; TCRdb reports TRBD1, a call that lacks DNA to check it against. Germline-derived CDR1 and CDR2 are MRHNA and SNTAGT. The CDR3 length is 16 residues. The CDR3 region is CASSDSGGSGANVLTF.

The chain is built from TRBV20-1 and TRBJ2-2. Germline-derived CDR1 and CDR2 are DFQATT and SNEGSKA (reference sequence). The CDR3 spans 15 residues. The CDR3 is CSARDLFGVPGELFF.

The rearrangement joins TRBV11-2 to TRBJ2-3. CDR1 and CDR2 from the germline V gene are SGHAT and FQNNGV. CDR3 size: 16 residues. This CDR3 is CASSLGLLLDTDTQYF. The full variable domain, in which reference TRBV11-2 and TRBJ2-3 provide the parts outside the CDR3, is EAGVAQSPRYKIIEKRQSVAFWCNPISGHATLYWYQQILGQGPKLLIQFQNNGVVDDSQLPKDRFSAERLKGVDSTLKIQPAKLEDSAVYLCASSLGLLLDTDTQYFGPGTRLTVL.

The chain recombines TRBV14 with TRBJ2-7. Germline V lookup: CDR1 SGHDN, CDR2 FVKESK. The CDR3 sequence is 15 residues long. The CDR3 sequence is CASSRTSGTPYEQYF.

The CDR3 reads CASSWINEGETQYF. This chain uses TRBV6-6 with TRBJ2-5; the TCRdb call, TRBD2, lacks DNA for checking. The CDR3 length is 14 residues. Looked up from germline, CDR1 is MNHNY and CDR2 is SVGAGI (reference sequence).

This sequence joins TRBV7-2 and TRBJ2-3; as DNA is missing, the TRBD1 call by TCRdb cannot be tested. The germline gives CDR1 SGHTA, CDR2 FQGNSA. This CDR3 comprises 13 residues. The CDR3 sequence is CASSSLTGDTQYF.

V and J are TRBV11-2 and TRBJ1-1; TCRdb lists TRBD1, though no DNA is available to test this call. The CDR3 contains 16 residues. Germline V gives CDR1 SGHAT, CDR2 FQNNGV. This chain's CDR3 is CASSRPPDRVNTEAFF.

The chain is built from TRBV7-3 and TRBJ2-1; TCRdb outputs TRBD2, but without DNA this stays unchecked. The length of the CDR3 is 16 residues. Per germline, CDR1 SGHTA and CDR2 FQGTGA. The CDR3 loop is CASSLGGTSRYNEQFF.

The V gene is TRBV18, the J gene TRBJ2-1; as DNA is missing, the TRBD2 call by TCRdb cannot be tested. CDR3 size: 16 residues. Germline loops: CDR1 KGHSH, CDR2 LQKENI. The CDR3 here is CASSPLVWEGQYEQFF. Based on the CDR3 plus reference TRBV18 and TRBJ2-1, the full variable domain is NAGVMQNPRHLVRRRGQEARLRCSPMKGHSHVYWYRQLPEEGLKFMVYLQKENIIDESGMPKERFSAEFPKEGPSILRIQQVVRGDSAAYFCASSPLVWEGQYEQFFGPGTRLTVL.

The rearrangement joins TRBV3-1 to TRBJ2-5. This CDR3 is 18 amino acids long. The germline gives CDR1 LGHDT, CDR2 YNNKEL (reference sequence). CDR3 loop: CASSQIKEWLTPQETQYF.

This chain joins TRBV4-1 and TRBJ2-2. The germline V gene encodes CDR1 MGHRA and CDR2 YSYEKL. The CDR3 spans 17 residues. CDR3 region: CASSQDPSGANTGELFF.

The V and J genes are TRBV5-1 and TRBJ2-1. The CDR3 loop spans 14 amino acids. CDR1 is SGHRS, CDR2 YFSETQ, per germline. CDR3 sequence: CASSTGGTYNEQFF.

The chain couples TRBV27 to TRBJ2-7; absent DNA, TCRdb's TRBD1 call cannot be checked. CDR3 length: 15 amino acids. Germline loops: CDR1 MNHEY, CDR2 SMNVEV (reference sequence). CDR3 amino acids: CASSAGTGLTYEQYF.

The chain carries TRBV6-4 and TRBJ2-1; the D call from TCRdb, TRBD2, cannot be confirmed without DNA. The CDR3 covers 14 residues. Germline-derived CDR1 and CDR2 are MRHNA and SNTAGT. The CDR3 here is CASSVGTSNNEQFF.